These 28 T cell receptor beta chains share one sample of origin, sequenced in a study of response to subunit inactivated influenza vaccine. Each CDR3 protein is one row after TCRdb ran MiXCR on the RT-PCR reads. The table records hundreds of thousands of distinct CDR3 sequences, around 25% of them present only once. Here the sequenced sample was CD4+ T cells sorted from PBMCs, taken about 5 days after vaccination. The receptor source for this set is a man aged 50-60 years who received an inactivated influenza vaccine.

The chain joins TRBV11-2 to TRBJ1-4; unclear D gene. The CDR3 length is 13 residues. Germline loops: CDR1 SGHAT, CDR2 FQNNGV. V was cut by 4 bases and J by 8 bases, with 11 bases left in between. For the CDR3, the DNA is TGTGCCAGCAGCTCGGATCTGGGCGAAAAACTGTTTTTT. It codes for CASSSDLGEKLFF.

As concerns this clonotype: A much larger clone lies one base from this, so it may be a read error. The chain employs TRBV6-2 or TRBV6-3 and TRBJ2-1; D ambiguous. Germline V gene sequence: CDR1 MNHEY, CDR2 SVGEGT. The CDR3 consists of 15 residues. As DNA, the CDR3 is TGTGTCAGCAGTTATTCAGCCGGCTCCTACAATGAGCAGTTCTTC. The encoded protein is CVSSYSAGSYNEQFF.

J is TRBJ2-1 and V is TRBV12-3 or TRBV12-4; 7 nucleotides match TRBD2. This CDR3 has 17 residues. V gave up 5 bases and J gave up 3 bases; unmatched junction bases: 13. CDR3 protein: CASSTRGAGANYNEQFF. In DNA, the CDR3 is TGTGCCAGCAGTACCCGAGGGGCGGGAGCTAACTACAATGAGCAGTTCTTC.

Notes on this clonotype: Mismatch with germline at one junction end may stem from a read error. The rearrangement joins TRBV28 to TRBJ1-5; 7 bases agree with TRBD1. The CDR3 length is 13 residues. Germline V gene data show CDR1 as MDHEN and CDR2 as SYDVKM. The CDR3: CASSGDSNQPRHF. CDR3 nucleotides: TGTGCCAGCAGTGGGGACAGCAATCAGCCCCGGCATTTT.

The chain employs TRBV18 and TRBJ2-1; 10 positions match TRBD2. The CDR3 runs 17 residues. Looked up from germline, CDR1 is KGHSH and CDR2 is LQKENI. V shed 3 bases and J 5 bases; nucleotides not matched to a gene: 10. The DNA of the CDR3 is TGTGCCAGCTCACCGCCTAGCGGGAGCTCCCGTAACAATGAGCAGTTCTTC. It specifies CASSPPSGSSRNNEQFF.

This clonotype was found a few times. The chain combines TRBV7-2 with TRBJ1-2; 8 bases fit TRBD1. The CDR3 length is 17 residues. Trimming at V came to 1 base and at J to 7 bases, leaving 14 bases not matched to a gene. Looked up from germline, CDR1 is SGHTA and CDR2 is FQGNSA. The CDR3 DNA follows: TGTGCCAGCAGCTTAGGGGCCGGGACAGGAAAGATAGGTGGCTACACCTTC. Protein product: CASSLGAGTGKIGGYTF.

This clonotype was found once. The V call is TRBV20-1, the J call TRBJ1-5, with 8 bases identical to TRBD1. V dropped 2 bases and J dropped 4; count of bases not matched to a gene: 4. Looked up from germline, CDR1 is DFQATT and CDR2 is SNEGSKA (reference sequence). The CDR3 runs to 14 residues. In nucleotides, the CDR3 is TGCAGTGCTAGACCCTACAGGGGGAATCAGCCCCAGCATTTT. Translating gives CSARPYRGNQPQHF.

This clonotype was counted a few times. This chain links TRBV12-3 or TRBV12-4 with TRBJ1-1, with a tentative D call TRBD1 (6 bases). The CDR3 extends over 16 amino acids. Trimming removed 3 bases from V and 0 bases from J, with 14 bases in between. The CDR3 region has the DNA TGTGCCAGCAGTTTGGGGGGGCGGGTTGTGAACACTGAAGCTTTCTTT. The encoded protein is CASSLGGRVVNTEAFF.

The V gene is TRBV28, the J gene TRBJ2-7, with a weak D call TRBD1 (6 bases). Trimming shortened V by 6 bases and J by 3 bases, and 9 bases separated the two germline ends. Germline V gives CDR1 MDHEN, CDR2 SYDVKM. This CDR3 has 12 amino acids. CDR3 sequence: CASRKQGYEQYF. CDR3 in DNA: TGTGCCAGCAGAAAACAGGGCTACGAGCAGTACTTC. The full variable domain, in which reference TRBV28 and TRBJ2-7 provide the parts outside the CDR3, is DVKVTQSSRYLVKRTGEKVFLECVQDMDHENMFWYRQDPGLGLRLIYFSYDVKMKEKGDIPEGYSVSREKKERFSLILESASTNQTSMYLCASRKQGYEQYFGPGTRLTVT.

The chain is built from TRBV6-1 and TRBJ2-2, with 9 bases that match TRBD2. Germline V CDR1 and CDR2: MNHNS, SASEGT. This CDR3 comprises 16 residues. V dropped 4 bases and J dropped 5; count of bases not matched to a gene: 8. CDR3 amino acids: CASSVLSAGGTGELFF. The DNA for the CDR3 is TGTGCCAGCAGTGTCCTTTCGGCGGGAGGGACCGGGGAGCTGTTTTTT.

This chain links TRBV12-3 or TRBV12-4 with TRBJ2-3, with a tentative D call TRBD1 (7 bases). Trimming took off 3 bases at V and 7 bases at J, with 14 bases between the two ends. This CDR3 region has 14 residues. This CDR3 is CASSFGAGGYTQYF. CDR3 DNA: TGTGCCAGCAGTTTCGGTGCAGGGGGGTATACGCAGTATTTT.

This clonotype was found a few times. The V and J genes are TRBV12-3 or TRBV12-4 and TRBJ2-7; TRBD2 is a possible D gene (5 bases). V gave up 3 bases and J gave up 0 bases, with 9 bases separating them. This CDR3 has 14 residues. The CDR3 nucleotides read TGTGCCAGCAGTTTGTTGGGGAGCTCCTACGAGCAGTACTTC. Its protein is CASSLLGSSYEQYF.

This clonotype was recorded a few times. The gene calls are TRBV10-3 and TRBJ2-1; no clear D gene. CDR1 is ENHRY and CDR2 is SYGVKD in the germline V gene. The V end was cut by 6 bases, the J end by 0 bases, with 9 bases between. CDR3 length: 14 residues. The CDR3 sequence: CAIRNRSSYNEQFF. The CDR3 DNA sequence: TGTGCCATCAGAAACCGTAGCTCCTACAATGAGCAGTTCTTC.

This clonotype has just a few counts. This chain links TRBV29-1 with TRBJ2-4, with D possibly called TRBD1 or TRBD2 (5 bases each). The V and J ends lost 2 bases and 6 bases respectively, with 8 bases between them. The CDR3 totals 12 residues. Germline-derived CDR1 and CDR2 are SQVTM and ANQGSEA. CDR3 DNA sequence: TGCAGCGTTGAATCTGGGGGAAACATTCAGTACTTC. It codes for CSVESGGNIQYF.

CDR3 sequence: CASSGEGRQETQYF. The CDR3 bases are TGTGCCAGCAGCGGGGAGGGAAGGCAAGAGACCCAGTACTTC. The chain combines TRBV28 with TRBJ2-5; 7 positions agree with TRBD2. V lost 6 bases and J lost 2; bases outside the gene matches: 6. Germline V CDR1 and CDR2: MDHEN, SYDVKM. The CDR3 runs to 14 residues.

This clonotype was counted only a few times. This chain connects TRBV6-2 or TRBV6-3 to TRBJ1-5; D might be TRBD1 (6 bases). The germline V and J ends were trimmed by 6 bases and 10 bases, with 19 bases remaining between them. Germline CDR1 MNHEY, CDR2 SVGEGT. CDR3 length: 14 amino acids. The CDR3 loop is CASSRSGQSLPQHF. CDR3 bases: TGTGCCAGCAGCCGCAGCGGACAGTCTCTCCCCCAGCATTTT.

This chain uses TRBV15 with TRBJ1-2; the D gene is possibly TRBD1 (6 bases). This CDR3 comprises 14 residues. The ends were cut back, 0 bases at V and 14 bases at J, with 19 bases in the middle. The germline V gene encodes CDR1 LNHNV and CDR2 YYDKDF (reference sequence). As DNA, the CDR3 is TGTGCCACCAGCAGAGATCTCTCCAGGGGACCAAATACCTTC. It translates to CATSRDLSRGPNTF. The full variable domain, rest sourced from reference TRBV15 and TRBJ1-2, is DAMVIQNPRYQVTQFGKPVTLSCSQTLNHNVMYWYQQKSSQAPKLLFHYYDKDFNNEADTPDNFQSRRPNTSFCFLDIRSPGLGDTAMYLCATSRDLSRGPNTFGSGTRLTVV.

This clonotype was counted only a few times. This chain links TRBV29-1 with TRBJ2-1, with TRBD1 matching over 9 bases. The CDR3 spans 14 residues. The germline V gene has CDR1 SQVTM and CDR2 ANQGSEA. V dropped 3 bases and J dropped 7; count of bases not matched to a gene: 7. The chain's CDR3 is CSVEHRGLGNEQFF. DNA for the CDR3: TGCAGCGTTGAGCACAGGGGGCTTGGAAATGAGCAGTTCTTC.

The chain joins TRBV4-1 to TRBJ2-1; weak D call: TRBD1 (6 bases). The V gene's germline CDR1 is MGHRA and CDR2 YSYEKL. The CDR3 extends over 15 amino acids. V was pared by 0 bases and J by 6 bases, with 12 bases between. This CDR3 reads CASSQDTGKRNEQFF. DNA of the CDR3: TGCGCCAGCAGCCAAGATACAGGGAAGCGCAATGAGCAGTTCTTC.

This chain connects TRBV6-4 to TRBJ2-1; 14 bases fit TRBD2. CDR1 is MRHNA and CDR2 is SNTAGT in the germline V gene. The trim removed 5 bases at V and 0 bases at J, leaving 12 bases unmatched. The length of the CDR3 is 20 residues. The CDR3 protein is CASSPGTSGSTPSSYNEQFF. CDR3 DNA sequence: TGTGCCAGCAGTCCCGGGACTAGCGGGAGTACCCCGAGCTCCTACAATGAGCAGTTCTTC.

V usage is TRBV2 and J usage is TRBJ2-5; 10 bases fit TRBD2. The CDR3 extends over 18 amino acids. From germline, CDR1 is SNHLY and CDR2 FYNNEI. The V gene end was trimmed by 5 bases and the J gene end by 1 base; junction bases not matched to a gene: 13. The DNA of the CDR3 is TGTGCCAGCAGTTTAAGGGGTAGCGGGGGGCCGCTCCAAGAGACCCAGTACTTC. Its translation is CASSLRGSGGPLQETQYF.

The CDR3 spells CASSLAGFGNQPQHF. Written as DNA, the CDR3 is TGTGCCAGCAGCTTGGCAGGGTTTGGCAATCAGCCCCAGCATTTT. This chain joins TRBV11-2 and TRBJ1-5; perhaps TRBD1 as D (5 bases). This CDR3 region has 15 residues. CDR1 and CDR2 from the germline V gene are SGHAT and FQNNGV. V was pared by 3 bases and J by 2 bases, with 11 bases between.

V usage is TRBV7-9 and J usage is TRBJ2-4, with 7 nucleotides matching TRBD1. CDR3 length equals 11 residues. Trimming removed 6 bases from V and 13 bases from J; junction bases left unmatched: 6. Germline values: CDR1 SEHNR, CDR2 FQNEAQ (reference sequence). The CDR3 is CASSMGQKQYF. The CDR3 DNA reads as TGTGCCAGCAGTATGGGACAGAAGCAGTACTTC.

The chain has TRBV12-3 or TRBV12-4 and TRBJ1-1; no reliable D call. V gave up 11 bases and J gave up 1 base, with 14 bases separating them. There are 13 residues in the CDR3. CDR3 in DNA: TGTGCCGCGAGACGGGTTGCGAACACTGAAGCTTTCTTT. This translates into CAARRVANTEAFF.

This clonotype was observed a few times. The V and J genes are TRBV6-2 or TRBV6-3 and TRBJ2-1; 9 bases agree with TRBD1. The length of the CDR3 is 15 residues. Looked up from germline, CDR1 is MNHEY and CDR2 is SVGEGT. V gave up 6 bases and J gave up 8 bases; unmatched junction bases: 11. The CDR3 protein is CASRNGQGFLDEQFF. In DNA form, the CDR3 reads TGTGCCAGCAGAAACGGACAGGGGTTTTTGGATGAGCAGTTCTTC.

This clonotype was seen only a few times. The junction departs from the called germline gene at one end, perhaps through a read error. V usage is TRBV14 and J usage is TRBJ2-7; 13 bases line up with TRBD2. The length of the CDR3 is 13 residues. Germline V gene data show CDR1 as SGHDN and CDR2 as FVKESK. The CDR3, as DNA: TGTGCCAGCAGCCAGGGACTAGCGGGGCCCAAAGTCTTC. This gives the protein CASSQGLAGPKVF. Variable domain in full (rest from reference TRBV14 and TRBJ2-7): EAGVTQFPSHSVIEKGQTVTLRCDPISGHDNLYWYRRVMGKEIKFLLHFVKESKQDESGMPNNRFLAERTGGTYSTLKVQPAELEDSGVYFCASSQGLAGPKVFGPGTRLTVT.

The chain employs TRBV5-1 and TRBJ2-1; D possibly corresponds to TRBD1 (6 bases). The CDR3 is 13 residues long. Germline V gene data show CDR1 as SGHRS and CDR2 as YFSETQ. V was clipped by 4 bases and J by 5 bases, with 10 bases between them. The CDR3 protein is CASSRAGDNEQFF. The CDR3, as DNA: TGCGCCAGCAGCCGGGCAGGGGACAATGAGCAGTTCTTC.

This clonotype was seen only a few times. Relative to the germline gene, one junction end is altered; a read error may explain this. The rearrangement uses TRBV5-6 and TRBJ1-2; D gene uncertain. The CDR3 runs 14 residues. Germline V gene sequence: CDR1 SGHDT, CDR2 YYEEEE. The CDR3 DNA follows: TGTGCCAGCAGCCTCGGTGGGCGCTCCTATGTCTACACCTTC. Amino acid sequence: CASSLGGRSYVYTF.